This T cell receptor beta chain was recorded in a study of CD8 T cells in ankylosing spondylitis (dated 2017 in TCRdb). In the study overall: The study profiled T cell receptor beta repertoires in healthy donors and ankylosing spondylitis patients to find disease-linked TCR variants. The whole study cohort included 108 healthy donors and some 27 ankylosing spondylitis patients. Peripheral blood was sampled, and synovial fluid was also collected from ankylosing spondylitis patients.

This clonotype came up a few times. Its specific antigen is unknown. Base quality data are lacking; no much larger clone is found one base away. The instrument was an Illumina HiSeq 2500. Quantitative 5'-RACE with molecular barcodes was the method used to prepare the TCR beta libraries. Per the original workflow: Disease-linked TCR variants were identified with a new computational method built on a probabilistic model of VDJ rearrangement. In-frame beta chains were kept once TCRdb had trimmed the public reads at Q25 with fastp and called clones with MiXCR. One record per CDR3 amino acid sequence lists the most common genes and DNA. Here the V and J calls rest on TCRdb's processing, not on the authors' analysis. The sample table shows over 400,000 distinct CDR3 sequences, and about 25% are seen once. The ten top clones hold about 0.92% of the sample. V lost 7 bases and J lost 11 bases; the stretch between them is 12 bases long. The germline V gene supplies CDR1 MNHNS and CDR2 SASEGT. The CDR3 covers 11 residues, taking in both the cysteine and the phenylalanine. Left in the record is the CDR3 DNA by itself, 33 bases read in frame from the first base.

What the authors observed across the whole study: Significant enrichment of the disease-linked clones was reported in matched synovial fluid samples from ankylosing spondylitis patients. Some of the motif variants had been reported before in the synovial fluid and blood of reactive arthritis patients, a finding that suggests common disease-initiation mechanisms. A CD8+ phenotype was shown by the disease-linked clones, which were found at relatively low frequencies in peripheral blood. A TCR beta motif made up of several highly homologous amino acid variants appeared to be characteristic of blood from ankylosing spondylitis patients.

The origin of this receptor is a male donor with ankylosing spondylitis. Specimen: blood, either unsorted or a sorted T cell fraction (not recorded which). Recombination connected TRBV6-1 to TRBJ2-1; the D gene is perhaps TRBD1, on 6 matching bases. This receptor carries the CDR3 CASNPQGKQFF. The DNA reads as follows: TGTGCCAGCAACCCACAGGGTAAGCAGTTCTTC.